The 14 T cell receptor beta chains below all came from one sample that was sequenced in a study of blood T cell repertoires in COVID-19. TCRdb's table, derived via immunoSEQ multiplex PCR, lists solely in-frame clones and lacks some. The table has about 100,000 clones, roughly 89% seen once. Sequencing was done on a sample of peripheral blood. Receptors originate from a woman in her forties or fifties with COVID-19, enrolled during active disease.

This clone appeared once. J is TRBJ1-2 and V is TRBV15, with 10 bases that match TRBD1. The J segment lost 8 bases and the V segment lost 3 bases, leaving 6 bases of the junction unmatched. CDR1 is LNHNV, CDR2 YYDKDF, per germline (reference sequence). The CDR3 spans 14 residues. CDR3 coding DNA: TGTGCCACCAGCAGGACAGGGGGCGCGATAGGCTACACCTTC. Residues: CATSRTGGAIGYTF.

The V and J genes are TRBV6-5 and TRBJ1-5; D ambiguous. Between the trimmed V and J ends, which lost 4 bases and 3 bases, there was a span of 7 bases. Germline CDR1 reads MNHEY; CDR2 reads SVGAGI. The CDR3 sequence is 13 residues long. CDR3: CASSSTPNQPQHF. The CDR3 DNA is TGTGCCAGCAGTTCCACACCCAATCAGCCCCAGCATTTT.

CDR3 sequence reads: CASSLEGTVVYGYTF. DNA of the CDR3: TGTGCCAGCAGCTTGGAAGGGACAGTCGTCTATGGCTACACCTTC. This chain connects TRBV5-8 to TRBJ1-2, with TRBD1 identical over 7 bases. Germline V gene data show CDR1 as SGHTS and CDR2 as YDEGEE. The CDR3 sequence is 15 residues long. After removal of 0 bases from V and 4 bases from J, the junction contained 6 bases not matched to a gene.

The rearrangement links TRBV5-4 to TRBJ2-7; TRBD1 might be the D (5 bases). The CDR3 runs to 13 residues. Trimming took 1 base from V and 2 from J, leaving 7 bases between them. Germline-derived CDR1 and CDR2 are SGHNT and YYREEE (reference sequence). CDR3 residues: CASSLKGTYEQYV. Here the CDR3 DNA reads TGTGCCAGCAGCTTGAAGGGGACCTACGAGCAGTACGTC.

The chain combines TRBV5-1 with TRBJ2-5; tentatively, D is TRBD1 (6 bases). V lost 4 bases to trimming and J lost 3 bases, with 16 bases between them. The length of the CDR3 is 15 residues. In germline, CDR1 is SGHRS, CDR2 YFSETQ. As DNA, the CDR3 is TGCGCCAGCAGCATATCCGGGACACCTGAAGAGACCCAGTACTTC. Translation: CASSISGTPEETQYF.

On this clone: In the same sample, other DNA sequences code for this CDR3. This rearrangement joins TRBV12-3 or TRBV12-4 to TRBJ1-2; 7 nucleotides match TRBD1. This CDR3 comprises 13 residues. With 1 base clipped from V and 8 bases from J, the junction kept 4 bases outside the gene matches. The CDR3 loop is CASSLGQGGGYTF. The CDR3 DNA follows: TGTGCCAGCAGTTTAGGACAGGGAGGAGGCTACACCTTC.

This sequence joins TRBV27 and TRBJ1-1; 8 positions match TRBD1. The V gene end was trimmed by 5 bases and the J gene end by 0 bases; junction bases not matched to a gene: 8. The CDR3 has 16 residues. The germline V gene encodes CDR1 MNHEY and CDR2 SMNVEV (reference sequence). The CDR3 loop is CASSLGQGVMNTEAFF. CDR3 sequence (DNA): TGTGCCAGCAGTCTTGGACAGGGAGTAATGAACACTGAAGCTTTCTTT.

The chain is built from TRBV19 and TRBJ2-7; possible D gene TRBD2, 7 bases. Germline V lookup: CDR1 LNHDA, CDR2 SQIVND (reference sequence). The CDR3 contains 16 residues. Deletions cut 5 bases from V and 0 bases from J, with 17 bases between. In nucleotides, the CDR3 is TGTGCCAGTAGTCGGGGGGCGGGGGCCATCTCCTACGAGCAGTACTTC. Translated, it gives CASSRGAGAISYEQYF.

The CDR3 coding sequence is TGTGCCAGCAGTGAGGAAGACAGGGGCGGCAATTCACCCCTCCACTTT. This gives the protein CASSEEDRGGNSPLHF. The V gene is TRBV6-1, the J gene TRBJ1-6; 8 nucleotides line up with TRBD1. Trimming took 3 bases from V and 7 from J; bases not matched to a gene: 8. CDR1 is MNHNS and CDR2 is SASEGT in the germline V gene. This CDR3 comprises 16 residues.

The chain joins TRBV11-3 to TRBJ2-7; maybe TRBD2 (5 bases). The CDR3 extends over 13 amino acids. V was pared by 4 bases and J by 10 bases, with 17 bases between. Germline values: CDR1 SGHNT, CDR2 YENEEA. The CDR3 nucleotides are TGTGCCAGCAGCTCCCGACCTACGGGGTACCAGTACTTC. It translates to CASSSRPTGYQYF.

V gene TRBV6-6 combines with J gene TRBJ1-5; the match to TRBD1 covers 7 bases. V gave up 4 bases and J gave up 4 bases; unmatched junction bases: 4. The CDR3 is 14 amino acids. Germline loops: CDR1 MNHNY, CDR2 SVGAGI (reference sequence). CDR3 residues: CASSWDSQNQPQHF. CDR3 DNA sequence: TGTGCCAGCAGTTGGGACAGTCAAAATCAGCCCCAGCATTTT.

The rearrangement joins TRBV11-3 to TRBJ1-2; D unclear. V dropped 1 base and J dropped 1 base, with 10 bases sitting between them. Germline V gene data show CDR1 as SGHNT and CDR2 as YENEEA. The CDR3 runs 15 residues. The CDR3 bases are TGTGCCAGCAGCTTAGGAGTTTCCTTTAACTATGGCTACACCTTC. It is translated as CASSLGVSFNYGYTF.

CDR3 protein: CASSLETGIGSPLHF. The DNA of the CDR3 is TGTGCCAGCAGCTTAGAGACAGGGATAGGTTCACCCCTCCACTTT. V usage is TRBV7-8 and J usage is TRBJ1-6; TRBD1 matches at 7 bases. The CDR3 extends over 15 amino acids. J gave up 9 bases and V 1 base, and 6 bases lay outside the gene matches. CDR1 SGHVS and CDR2 FQNEAQ come from the germline V gene.

The chain joins TRBV2 to TRBJ1-4; 7 nucleotides agree with TRBD1. Losses at the gene ends were 10 bases for V and 4 bases for J; bases not matched to a gene: 18. The CDR3 is 17 amino acids. Germline values: CDR1 SNHLY, CDR2 FYNNEI. CDR3 DNA sequence: TGTGCCACCAACGGGGGGGTCTACAGGGGATTTAATGAAAAACTGTTTTTT. Amino acids: CATNGGVYRGFNEKLFF.